Listed below are T cell receptor beta chains from one sample, sequenced in a study of Ad26.COV2.S vaccination and SARS-CoV-2 variants. Here immunoSEQ multiplex PCR was the method, and the copy in TCRdb shows in-frame clones only, minus some. The top ten clones hold about 5% of a sample with some 350,000 clones, 75% to 90% of them seen once. Here the sequenced sample was peripheral blood, taken in a trial of Ad26.COV2.S vaccine versus placebo. The receptors here all came from a person aged 18 to 59 who received the Ad26.COV2.S COVID-19 vaccine or a placebo. CDR3s include the opening cysteine and the closing phenylalanine or tryptophan. The order of the fields is V gene, D gene, J gene, clone size, CDR3 protein, CDR3 DNA. The D gene is left open where the match is weak. The listing skips clone size in some rows; elsewhere it reads once, few, many or a size class.

v_gene: TRBV7-9
d_gene: TRBD1
j_gene: TRBJ2-1
abundance: NA
CDR3aa: CASSLGQGVSYNEQFF
CDR3nt: TGTGCCAGCAGCTTAGGGCAGGGGGTTTCCTACAATGAGCAGTTCTTC

v_gene: TRBV5-4
d_gene: TRBD2
j_gene: TRBJ2-1
abundance: NA
CDR3aa: CASRTGLAGHNEQFF
CDR3nt: TGTGCCAGCAGAACGGGACTAGCGGGCCACAATGAGCAGTTCTTC

v_gene: TRBV24-1
d_gene: TRBD1
j_gene: TRBJ2-5
abundance: NA
CDR3aa: CATSESGTDRETQYF
CDR3nt: TGTGCCACCAGTGAGTCCGGGACAGACAGAGAGACCCAGTACTTC

v_gene: TRBV4-1
d_gene: NA
j_gene: TRBJ2-1
abundance: NA
CDR3aa: CASSPDTPYNEQFF
CDR3nt: TGCGCCAGCAGCCCGGACACCCCCTACAATGAGCAGTTCTTC

v_gene: TRBV7-9
d_gene: NA
j_gene: TRBJ1-3
abundance: NA
CDR3aa: CASSSEENWVVSGNTIYF
CDR3nt: TGTGCCAGCAGCTCCGAGGAAAACTGGGTGGTCTCTGGAAACACCATATATTTT

v_gene: TRBV12-3/TRBV12-4
d_gene: NA
j_gene: TRBJ1-2
abundance: NA
CDR3aa: CASSFFKGYGYTF
CDR3nt: TGTGCCAGCAGTTTCTTTAAGGGCTATGGCTACACCTTC

v_gene: TRBV5-1
d_gene: NA
j_gene: TRBJ2-5
abundance: once
CDR3aa: CASSLVGHQETQYF
CDR3nt: TGCGCCAGCAGCTTGGTTGGCCACCAAGAGACCCAGTACTTC

v_gene: TRBV10-3
d_gene: TRBD1
j_gene: TRBJ1-1
abundance: NA
CDR3aa: CAISHQGAGTEAFF
CDR3nt: TGTGCCATCAGTCACCAGGGGGCGGGCACTGAAGCTTTCTTT

v_gene: TRBV10-2
d_gene: TRBD1
j_gene: TRBJ1-5
abundance: few
CDR3aa: CASSIGQGAGQPQHF
CDR3nt: TGCGCCAGCAGTATTGGACAGGGGGCGGGTCAGCCCCAGCATTTT

v_gene: TRBV20-1
d_gene: NA
j_gene: TRBJ1-4
abundance: NA
CDR3aa: CSASHPSGEKLFF
CDR3nt: TGCAGTGCTAGTCACCCTTCAGGGGAAAAACTGTTTTTT

v_gene: TRBV19
d_gene: NA
j_gene: TRBJ1-1
abundance: NA
CDR3aa: CASSPTGLGFEAFF
CDR3nt: TGTGCCAGTAGCCCCACAGGGCTTGGTTTTGAAGCTTTCTTT

v_gene: TRBV19
d_gene: NA
j_gene: TRBJ2-5
abundance: NA
CDR3aa: CASSIVVDETQYF
CDR3nt: TGTGCCAGTAGTATAGTAGTCGACGAGACCCAGTACTTC

v_gene: TRBV2
d_gene: TRBD1
j_gene: TRBJ1-5
abundance: NA
CDR3aa: CASSLDRGNNQPQHF
CDR3nt: TGTGCCAGCAGTCTCGACAGGGGGAACAATCAGCCCCAGCATTTT

v_gene: TRBV7-9
d_gene: NA
j_gene: TRBJ1-2
abundance: NA
CDR3aa: CASNAWGFGYTF
CDR3nt: TGTGCCAGTAATGCCTGGGGGTTTGGCTACACCTTC

v_gene: TRBV2
d_gene: TRBD1
j_gene: TRBJ1-4
abundance: NA
CDR3aa: CASSTGTGLEKLFF
CDR3nt: TGTGCCAGCAGTACCGGGACAGGGCTTGAAAAACTGTTTTTT

v_gene: TRBV19
d_gene: NA
j_gene: TRBJ2-1
abundance: NA
CDR3aa: CASSIGVSYNEQFF
CDR3nt: TGTGCCAGTAGTATAGGCGTATCCTACAATGAGCAGTTCTTC

v_gene: TRBV19
d_gene: TRBD2
j_gene: TRBJ2-3
abundance: few
CDR3aa: CASSIQAGGQVLATQYF
CDR3nt: TGTGCCAGTAGTATACAAGCGGGGGGGCAGGTATTGGCTACGCAGTATTTT

v_gene: TRBV15
d_gene: TRBD2
j_gene: TRBJ2-1
abundance: NA
CDR3aa: CATSRDFSSGGAHEQFF
CDR3nt: TGTGCCACCAGCAGAGATTTTTCGAGCGGGGGGGCGCATGAGCAGTTCTTC

v_gene: TRBV3-1/TRBV3-2
d_gene: NA
j_gene: TRBJ2-1
abundance: NA
CDR3aa: CASSQVAGRTVPYNEQFF
CDR3nt: TGTGCCAGCAGCCAAGTTGCGGGGCGGACTGTTCCCTACAATGAGCAGTTCTTC

v_gene: TRBV12-3/TRBV12-4
d_gene: NA
j_gene: TRBJ2-3
abundance: NA
CDR3aa: CASSWNMDDTQYF
CDR3nt: TGTGCCAGCAGTTGGAATATGGACGATACGCAGTATTTT

v_gene: TRBV7-6
d_gene: TRBD1
j_gene: TRBJ2-2
abundance: NA
CDR3aa: CASSPGTGNTGELFF
CDR3nt: TGTGCCAGCAGCCCGGGGACAGGGAACACCGGGGAGCTGTTTTTT

v_gene: TRBV6-6
d_gene: TRBD1
j_gene: TRBJ1-2
abundance: NA
CDR3aa: CASRLQGAEAGYTF
CDR3nt: TGTGCCAGCAGACTTCAGGGGGCTGAGGCGGGCTACACCTTC

v_gene: TRBV28
d_gene: NA
j_gene: TRBJ2-1
abundance: once
CDR3aa: CASSLHPGGDNEQFF
CDR3nt: TGTGCCAGCAGTTTACACCCAGGTGGTGACAATGAGCAGTTCTTC

v_gene: TRBV7-7
d_gene: TRBD1
j_gene: TRBJ1-6
abundance: NA
CDR3aa: CASSSQTGGSSPLHF
CDR3nt: TGTGCCAGCAGTTCCCAGACAGGGGGCAGTTCACCCCTCCACTTT

v_gene: TRBV5-6
d_gene: TRBD1
j_gene: TRBJ1-5
abundance: few
CDR3aa: CASSLGTGSNQPQHF
CDR3nt: TGTGCCAGCAGCCTAGGGACAGGGAGCAATCAGCCCCAGCATTTT

v_gene: TRBV6-6
d_gene: NA
j_gene: TRBJ1-1
abundance: once
CDR3aa: CASSAPEGAGHTEAFF
CDR3nt: TGTGCCAGCAGTGCCCCCGAAGGTGCTGGCCACACTGAAGCTTTCTTT

v_gene: TRBV4-3
d_gene: NA
j_gene: TRBJ2-3
abundance: NA
CDR3aa: CASSRGVSTDTQYF
CDR3nt: TGCGCCAGCAGCCGCGGGGTTAGCACAGATACGCAGTATTTT

v_gene: TRBV19
d_gene: TRBD2
j_gene: TRBJ2-3
abundance: once
CDR3aa: CASSIGGLAGYFSTDTQYF
CDR3nt: TGTGCCAGTAGTATAGGGGGACTAGCGGGGTACTTTAGCACAGATACGCAGTATTTT